The 9 T cell receptor beta chains listed next were all sequenced from one sample in a study of cytomegalovirus exposure and HLA in healthy donors. In the PCR, 60 Vbeta and 13 Jbeta primers were used. TCRdb's copy holds only in-frame clones and misses some; the assay was immunoSEQ multiplex PCR. The sample lists 180,000 or so clones; 77% were seen once. Sequenced input: PBMCs. Source of these receptors: a female donor in good health and CMV-seronegative.

The chain combines TRBV21-1 with TRBJ2-1; TRBD1, the table's D call, lacks a check against the DNA. TRBV21-1 is noted as a pseudogene. This CDR3 is built from 16 residues. This chain's CDR3 is CASSPTGTGVGDEQFF. CDR3 in DNA: TGTGCCAGCAGCCCCACCGGGACAGGGGTAGGGGATGAGCAGTTCTTC.

The genes are TRBV29-1 and TRBJ1-4; the match to TRBD1 covers 7 bases. This CDR3 is built from 13 residues. The trim removed 6 bases at V and 12 bases at J, leaving 13 bases unmatched. Germline assignment: CDR1 SQVTM and CDR2 ANQGSEA. The CDR3: CSVLNSLTGELFF. The CDR3 region has the DNA TGCAGCGTCCTGAATTCCCTTACAGGGGAACTGTTTTTT.

This rearrangement joins TRBV27 to TRBJ2-5, with 16 bases that match TRBD2. Germline CDR1 MNHEY, CDR2 SMNVEV (reference sequence). Trimming took 3 bases from V and 7 from J; bases not matched to a gene: 5. CDR3 size: 16 residues. The CDR3 loop reads CASSFGTSGRGATQYF. For the CDR3, the DNA is TGTGCCAGCAGTTTCGGGACTAGCGGGAGGGGGGCGACCCAGTACTTC.

The chain carries TRBV11-2 and TRBJ2-1; 10 bases agree with TRBD2. The CDR3 has 12 amino acids. Germline values: CDR1 SGHAT, CDR2 FQNNGV. V shed 5 bases, J shed 15 bases, and the junction held 7 bases outside the gene matches. This CDR3 reads CASSPVSGRRFF. CDR3 nucleotide sequence: TGTGCCAGCAGCCCTGTTAGCGGGAGGCGGTTCTTC. Full variable domain (remainder filled in from reference TRBV11-2 and TRBJ2-1): EAGVAQSPRYKIIEKRQSVAFWCNPISGHATLYWYQQILGQGPKLLIQFQNNGVVDDSQLPKDRFSAERLKGVDSTLKIQPAKLEDSAVYLCASSPVSGRRFFGPGTRLTVL.

The V and J genes are TRBV11-2 and TRBJ2-5; 9 positions match TRBD2. The CDR3 sequence is 18 residues long. Unmatched junction bases numbered 13, after V lost 0 bases and J lost 5 bases. Germline assignment: CDR1 SGHAT and CDR2 FQNNGV. The CDR3 DNA reads TGTGCCAGCAGCTTAGAGGATGAGACGGCGGGAGGGCTGGAGACCCAGTACTTC. It codes for CASSLEDETAGGLETQYF. The variable domain in full, with the rest retrieved from reference TRBV11-2 and TRBJ2-5, is EAGVAQSPRYKIIEKRQSVAFWCNPISGHATLYWYQQILGQGPKLLIQFQNNGVVDDSQLPKDRFSAERLKGVDSTLKIQPAKLEDSAVYLCASSLEDETAGGLETQYFGPGTRLLVL.

This clone has only a few counts. The genes are TRBV11-3 and TRBJ2-7; the match to TRBD1 covers 10 bases. Germline V gene data show CDR1 as SGHNT and CDR2 as YENEEA. CDR3 length equals 14 residues. Trimming removed 5 bases from V and 5 bases from J; junction bases left unmatched: 6. CDR3 coding DNA: TGTGCCAGCAGCCCCGGGACAGGGGACCACGAGCAGTACTTC. Its protein is CASSPGTGDHEQYF. Variable domain in full (rest from reference TRBV11-3 and TRBJ2-7): EAGVVQSPRYKIIEKKQPVAFWCNPISGHNTLYWYLQNLGQGPELLIRYENEEAVDDSQLPKDRFSAERLKGVDSTLKIQPAELGDSAVYLCASSPGTGDHEQYFGPGTRLTVT.

This chain links TRBV5-8 with TRBJ1-5; tentatively, D is TRBD1 (6 bases). Germline V gene sequence: CDR1 SGHTS, CDR2 YDEGEE. Trimming took 1 base from V and 5 from J, leaving 10 bases between them. The CDR3 runs 14 residues. The CDR3 DNA is TGTGCCAGCAGCTTGAGGGGGAAGTATCAGCCCCAGCATTTT. Residues: CASSLRGKYQPQHF.

The chain joins TRBV19 to TRBJ2-1; 11 bases map to TRBD2. The CDR3 runs 18 residues. Germline CDR1 reads LNHDA; CDR2 reads SQIVND (reference sequence). V shed 1 base and J 2 bases; nucleotides not matched to a gene: 7. CDR3 nucleotide sequence: TGTGCCAGTAGTATAGGCCCGGGACTAGCGGATCCCTACAATGAGCAGTTCTTC. Amino acid sequence: CASSIGPGLADPYNEQFF.

The chain joins TRBV11-2 to TRBJ1-2; D is unclear. The CDR3 runs to 13 residues. The ends were cut back, 2 bases at V and 4 bases at J, with 8 bases in the middle. Germline V gives CDR1 SGHAT, CDR2 FQNNGV. CDR3 DNA: TGTGCCAGCAGCTTAAGGCCGGGCTATGGCTACACCTTC. Residues: CASSLRPGYGYTF.